This T cell receptor (beta chain) originates from a study of CD8 T cells in Susac syndrome. This clonotype was detected only once. Sequencing of TCR beta was performed on blood CD8+ and CD4+ T cells. CD8+ and CD4+ T cells were negatively isolated; TEMRA cells were FACS-enriched. Germline CDR1 SGHVS, CDR2 FQNEAQ. This CDR3 has 17 residues. V dropped 1 base and J dropped 11 bases, with 24 bases sitting between them. A quantity of about 0.5 to 1 ug RNA underwent reverse transcription using random hexamers. With immunoSEQ multiplex PCR, TCR beta CDR3 was amplified across 54 Vbeta and 13 Jbeta. TCRdb itself ran the immunoSEQ multiplex PCR reads through MiXCR, one entry per CDR3 protein. The sample has approximately 150,000 distinct CDR3 sequences, over 85% seen once.

The sequence came from a human donor with multiple sclerosis. The chain carries TRBV7-8 and TRBJ1-5; possibly TRBD1 for D (5 bases). Sequencing was done on a sample of CD4+ T cells from PBMCs. The CDR3 DNA reads as TGTGCCAGCAGCTTAGAGGGCTGGAGGCTGGCGGGGGGGGCCCAGCATTTT. Translated, it gives CASSLEGWRLAGGAQHF.